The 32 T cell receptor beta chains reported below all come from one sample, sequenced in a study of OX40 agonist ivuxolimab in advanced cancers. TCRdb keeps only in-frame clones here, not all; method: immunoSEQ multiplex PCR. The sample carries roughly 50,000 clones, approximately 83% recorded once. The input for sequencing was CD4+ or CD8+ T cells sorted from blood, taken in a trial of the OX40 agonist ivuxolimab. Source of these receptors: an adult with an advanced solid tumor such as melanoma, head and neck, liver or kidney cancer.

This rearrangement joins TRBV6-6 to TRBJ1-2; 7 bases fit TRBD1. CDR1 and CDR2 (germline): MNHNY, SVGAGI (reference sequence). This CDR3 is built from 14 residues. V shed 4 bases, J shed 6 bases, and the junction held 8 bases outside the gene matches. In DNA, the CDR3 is TGTGCCAGCAGTTTTTCGGACAGGATTAATGGCTACACCTTC. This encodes CASSFSDRINGYTF.

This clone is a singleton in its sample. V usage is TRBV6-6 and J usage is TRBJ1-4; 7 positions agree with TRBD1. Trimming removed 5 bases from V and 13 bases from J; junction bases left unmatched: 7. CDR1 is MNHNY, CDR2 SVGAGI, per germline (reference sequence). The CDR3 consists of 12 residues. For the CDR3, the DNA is TGTGCCAGCAGTCAGAGACAGGGAAGACTGTTTTTT. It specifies CASSQRQGRLFF.

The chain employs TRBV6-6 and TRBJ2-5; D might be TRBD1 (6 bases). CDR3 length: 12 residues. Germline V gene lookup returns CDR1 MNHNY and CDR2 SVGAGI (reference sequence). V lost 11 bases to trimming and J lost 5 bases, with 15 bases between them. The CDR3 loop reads CAGGRRSETQYF. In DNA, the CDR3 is TGTGCCGGGGGCCGCAGGTCGGAGACCCAGTACTTC.

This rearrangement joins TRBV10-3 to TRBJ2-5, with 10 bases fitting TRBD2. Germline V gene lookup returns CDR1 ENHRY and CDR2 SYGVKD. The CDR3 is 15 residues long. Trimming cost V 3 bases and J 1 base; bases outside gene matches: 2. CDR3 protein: CAISDLAGVQETQYF. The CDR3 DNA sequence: TGTGCCATCAGTGACCTAGCGGGGGTCCAAGAGACCCAGTACTTC.

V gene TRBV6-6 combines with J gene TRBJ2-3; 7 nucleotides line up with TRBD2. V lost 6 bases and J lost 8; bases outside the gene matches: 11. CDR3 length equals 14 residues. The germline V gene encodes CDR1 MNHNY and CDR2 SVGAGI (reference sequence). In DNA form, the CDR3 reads TGTGCCAGCAGGCAAGCGGGGCTTTGGGGTACGCAGTATTTT. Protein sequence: CASRQAGLWGTQYF.

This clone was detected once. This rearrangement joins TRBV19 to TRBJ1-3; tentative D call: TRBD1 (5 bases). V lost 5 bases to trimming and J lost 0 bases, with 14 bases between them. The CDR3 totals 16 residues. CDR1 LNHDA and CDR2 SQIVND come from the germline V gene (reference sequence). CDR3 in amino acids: CASSVLQGPSGNTIYF. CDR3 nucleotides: TGTGCCAGTAGTGTTCTCCAGGGCCCCTCTGGAAACACCATATATTTT.

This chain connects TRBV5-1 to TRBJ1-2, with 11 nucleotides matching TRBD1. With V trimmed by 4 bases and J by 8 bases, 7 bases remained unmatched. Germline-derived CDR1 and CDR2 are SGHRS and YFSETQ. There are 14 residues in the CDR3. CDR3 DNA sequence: TGCGCCAGCAGCCACGGACAGGGGGCGCGGGGCTACACCTTC. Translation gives CASSHGQGARGYTF.

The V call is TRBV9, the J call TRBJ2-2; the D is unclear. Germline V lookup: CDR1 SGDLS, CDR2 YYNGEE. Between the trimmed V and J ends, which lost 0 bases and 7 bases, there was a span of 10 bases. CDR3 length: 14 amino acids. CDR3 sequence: CASSVEPTGGELFF. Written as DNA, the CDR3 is TGTGCCAGCAGCGTAGAACCCACGGGCGGGGAGCTGTTTTTT.

The DNA for the CDR3 is TGTGCCAGCGCGATGGGACAGGGATCGGGAGAGCAGTACTTC. Protein sequence: CASAMGQGSGEQYF. V usage is TRBV2 and J usage is TRBJ2-7; TRBD1 matches 9 bases. Germline lookup yields CDR1 SNHLY and CDR2 FYNNEI. The length of the CDR3 is 14 residues. After removal of 8 bases from V and 7 bases from J, the junction contained 12 bases not matched to a gene.

The CDR3 DNA is TGTGCCATCAAAGATCGGGCCAACGTCCTGACTTTC. The encoded protein is CAIKDRANVLTF. The chain uses TRBV10-3 and TRBJ2-6; unclear D gene. The CDR3 contains 12 residues. Germline V gene sequence: CDR1 ENHRY, CDR2 SYGVKD. The germline V and J ends were trimmed by 7 bases and 5 bases, with 6 bases remaining between them.

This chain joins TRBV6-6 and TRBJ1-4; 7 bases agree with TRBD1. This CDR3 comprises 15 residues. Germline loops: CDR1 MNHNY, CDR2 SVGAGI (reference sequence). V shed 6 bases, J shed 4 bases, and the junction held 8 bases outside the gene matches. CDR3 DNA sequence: TGTGCCAGCAGCCTGACAGGGTCGGGTAATGAAAAACTGTTTTTT. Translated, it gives CASSLTGSGNEKLFF.

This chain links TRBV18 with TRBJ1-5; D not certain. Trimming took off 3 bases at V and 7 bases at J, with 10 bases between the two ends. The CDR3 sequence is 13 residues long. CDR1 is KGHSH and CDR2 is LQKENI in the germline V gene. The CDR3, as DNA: TGTGCCAGCTCACCCGGTAAAGACCAGCCCCAGCATTTT. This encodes CASSPGKDQPQHF.

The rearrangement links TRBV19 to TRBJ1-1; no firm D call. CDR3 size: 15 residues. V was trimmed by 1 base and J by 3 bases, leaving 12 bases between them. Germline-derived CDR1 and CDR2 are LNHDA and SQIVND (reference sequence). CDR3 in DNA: TGTGCCAGTAGTATAGGTACGGCGTTGGACACTGAAGCTTTCTTT. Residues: CASSIGTALDTEAFF.

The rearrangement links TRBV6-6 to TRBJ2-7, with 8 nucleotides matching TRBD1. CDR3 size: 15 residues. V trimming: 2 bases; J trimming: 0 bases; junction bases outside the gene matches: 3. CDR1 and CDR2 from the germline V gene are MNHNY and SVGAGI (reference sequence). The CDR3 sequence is CASSYGQGHSYEQYV. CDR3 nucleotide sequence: TGTGCCAGCAGTTACGGACAGGGCCACTCCTACGAGCAGTACGTC.

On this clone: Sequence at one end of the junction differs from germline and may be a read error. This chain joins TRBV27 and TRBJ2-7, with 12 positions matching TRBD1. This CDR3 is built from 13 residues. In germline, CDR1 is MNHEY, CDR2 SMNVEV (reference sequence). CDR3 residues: CASSPSGQGAPRF. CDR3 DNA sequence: TGTGCCAGCAGTCCCTCGGGACAGGGGGCGCCAAGGTTC.

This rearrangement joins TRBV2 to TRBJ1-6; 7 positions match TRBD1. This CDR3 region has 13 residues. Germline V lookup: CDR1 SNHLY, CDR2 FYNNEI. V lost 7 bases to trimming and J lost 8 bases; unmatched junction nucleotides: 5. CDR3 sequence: CASKYTGDSPLHF. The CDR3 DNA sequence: TGTGCCAGCAAATACACAGGGGATTCACCCCTCCACTTT.

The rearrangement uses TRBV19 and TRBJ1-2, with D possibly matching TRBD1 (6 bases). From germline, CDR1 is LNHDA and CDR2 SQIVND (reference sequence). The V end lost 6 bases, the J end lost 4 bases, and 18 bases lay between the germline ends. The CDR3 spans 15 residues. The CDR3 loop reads CASSFRGENLYGYTF. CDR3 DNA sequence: TGTGCCAGTAGCTTCAGGGGCGAGAACCTCTATGGCTACACCTTC.

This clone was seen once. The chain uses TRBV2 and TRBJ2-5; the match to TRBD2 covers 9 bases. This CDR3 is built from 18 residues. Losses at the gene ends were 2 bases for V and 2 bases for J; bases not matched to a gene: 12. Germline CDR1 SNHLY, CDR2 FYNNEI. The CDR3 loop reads CASSERPPSGGLQETQYF. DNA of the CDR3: TGTGCCAGCAGTGAACGCCCCCCCAGCGGGGGGTTACAAGAGACCCAGTACTTC.

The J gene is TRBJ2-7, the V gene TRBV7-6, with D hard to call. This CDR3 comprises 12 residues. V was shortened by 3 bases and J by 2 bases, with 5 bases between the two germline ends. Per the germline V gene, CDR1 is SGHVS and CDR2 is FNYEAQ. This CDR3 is CASSFSPYEQYF. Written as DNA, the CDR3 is TGTGCCAGCAGCTTTAGCCCCTACGAGCAGTACTTC.

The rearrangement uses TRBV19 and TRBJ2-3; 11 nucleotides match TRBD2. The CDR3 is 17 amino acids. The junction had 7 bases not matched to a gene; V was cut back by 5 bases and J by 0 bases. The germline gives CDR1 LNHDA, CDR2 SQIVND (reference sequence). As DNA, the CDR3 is TGTGCCAGTAGTGAGGGACTAGCGGTACCTAGCACAGATACGCAGTATTTT. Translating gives CASSEGLAVPSTDTQYF.

Here the CDR3 DNA reads TGCGCCAGCAGCTTCCAGGCATTCCAAGAGACCCAGTACTTC. It specifies CASSFQAFQETQYF. The chain is built from TRBV5-1 and TRBJ2-5; D not resolved. CDR3 length: 14 amino acids. Looked up from germline, CDR1 is SGHRS and CDR2 is YFSETQ. V shed 2 bases and J shed 1 base, with 9 bases lying between them.

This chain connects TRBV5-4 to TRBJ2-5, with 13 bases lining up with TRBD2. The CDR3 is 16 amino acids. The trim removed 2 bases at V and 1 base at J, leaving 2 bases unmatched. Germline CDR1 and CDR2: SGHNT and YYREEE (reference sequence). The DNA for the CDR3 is TGTGCCAGCAGCTTTACTAGCGGGAGGGTCCAAGAGACCCAGTACTTC. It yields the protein CASSFTSGRVQETQYF.

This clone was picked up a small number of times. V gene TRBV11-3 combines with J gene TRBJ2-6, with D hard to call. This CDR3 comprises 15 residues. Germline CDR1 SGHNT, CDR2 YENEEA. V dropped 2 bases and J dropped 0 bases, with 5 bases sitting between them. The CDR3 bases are TGTGCCAGCAGCTTATCAGGCTCTGGGGCCAACGTCCTGACTTTC. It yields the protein CASSLSGSGANVLTF.

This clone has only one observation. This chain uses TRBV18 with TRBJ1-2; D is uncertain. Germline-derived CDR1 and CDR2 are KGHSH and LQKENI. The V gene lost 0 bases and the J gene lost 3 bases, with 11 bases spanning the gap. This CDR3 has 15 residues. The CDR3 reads CASSPPQADYYGYTF. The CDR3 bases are TGTGCCAGCTCACCACCGCAGGCGGACTACTATGGCTACACCTTC.

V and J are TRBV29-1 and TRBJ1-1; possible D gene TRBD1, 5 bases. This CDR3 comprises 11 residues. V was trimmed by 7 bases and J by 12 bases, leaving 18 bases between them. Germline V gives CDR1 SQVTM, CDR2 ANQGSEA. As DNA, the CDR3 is TGCAGCGCTAGTCAGGGTCAGTCCTCTTTCTTT. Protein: CSASQGQSSFF.

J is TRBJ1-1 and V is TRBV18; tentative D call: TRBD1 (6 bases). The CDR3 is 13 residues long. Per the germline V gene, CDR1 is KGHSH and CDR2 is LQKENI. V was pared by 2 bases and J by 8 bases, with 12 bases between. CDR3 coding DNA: TGTGCCAGCTCACCAAACAACAGGGACGAAGCTTTCTTT. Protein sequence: CASSPNNRDEAFF.

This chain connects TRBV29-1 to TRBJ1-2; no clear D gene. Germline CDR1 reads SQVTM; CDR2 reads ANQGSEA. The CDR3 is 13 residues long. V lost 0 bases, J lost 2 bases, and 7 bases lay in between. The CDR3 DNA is TGCAGCGTTGAAGATACCAGGAACTATGGCTACACCTTC. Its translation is CSVEDTRNYGYTF.

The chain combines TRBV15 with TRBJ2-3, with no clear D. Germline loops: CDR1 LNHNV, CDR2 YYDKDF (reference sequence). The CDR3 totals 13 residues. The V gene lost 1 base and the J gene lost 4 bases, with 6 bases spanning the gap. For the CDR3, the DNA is TGTGCCACCAGCAGAGTACCCGCAGATACGCAGTATTTT. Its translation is CATSRVPADTQYF.

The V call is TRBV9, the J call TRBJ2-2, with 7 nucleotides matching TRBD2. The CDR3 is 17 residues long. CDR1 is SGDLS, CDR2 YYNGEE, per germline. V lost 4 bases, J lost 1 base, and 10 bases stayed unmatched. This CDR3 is CASSHHHSGENTGELFF. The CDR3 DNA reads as TGTGCCAGCAGCCACCACCACAGCGGGGAGAACACCGGGGAGCTGTTTTTT.

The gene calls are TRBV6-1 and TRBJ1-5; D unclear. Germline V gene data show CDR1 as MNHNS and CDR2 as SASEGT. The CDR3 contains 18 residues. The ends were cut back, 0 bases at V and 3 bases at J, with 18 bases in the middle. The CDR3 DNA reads TGTGCCAGCAGTGAAGCGGGTTCGGGGTTTGGTGACAATCAGCCCCAGCATTTT. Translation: CASSEAGSGFGDNQPQHF.

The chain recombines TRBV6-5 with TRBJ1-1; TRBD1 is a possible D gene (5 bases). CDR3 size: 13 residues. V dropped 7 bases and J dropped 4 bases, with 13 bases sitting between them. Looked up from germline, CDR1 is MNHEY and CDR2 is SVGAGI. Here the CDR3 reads CASNRGRSTEAFF. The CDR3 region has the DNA TGTGCCAGCAATAGGGGACGGAGCACTGAAGCTTTCTTT.

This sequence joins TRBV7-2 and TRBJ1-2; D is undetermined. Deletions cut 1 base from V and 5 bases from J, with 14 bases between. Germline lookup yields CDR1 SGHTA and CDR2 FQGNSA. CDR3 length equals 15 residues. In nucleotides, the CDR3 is TGTGCCAGCAGCTTAGTTCCGAGGGAGCGGTATGGCTACACCTTC. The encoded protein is CASSLVPRERYGYTF.